The clone carrying this T cell receptor (beta chain) has just a few counts. Its antigen remains unidentified. The CDR3 has 15 amino acids. From germline, CDR1 is SEHNR and CDR2 FQNEAQ (reference sequence). V lost 7 bases and J 5 bases, leaving 17 bases between the germline ends. These data belong to a study of T cells after yellow fever vaccination. Looking at the study overall: It was SMART-Seq v4 Ultra Low Input that prepared the fractions with low cell numbers. General study findings and limits: It was a weaker secondary response, yet one that peaked faster, at day 5 versus 15. A small share of clonotypes appeared in both CD4 and CD8 compartments.

Making TCR cDNA involved 5'RACE template switching, which added UMIs and a universal primer site. Each CDR3 protein is one row after TCRdb ran MiXCR on the 5' RACE reads. The sample lists about 330,000 distinct CDR3 sequences, 6.5% to 8.5% seen once, with roughly a sixth in the top ten. This material consisted of PBMCs, taken roughly 47 days after the first yellow fever vaccination. This receptor was obtained from a man aged 18 to 29 who received the YFV17D yellow fever vaccine. This sequence joins TRBV7-9 and TRBJ2-2; D is ambiguous. The DNA for the CDR3 is TGTGCCAGCACCTACGGGCCCTTGAGAACCGGGGAGCTGTTTTTT. This gives the protein CASTYGPLRTGELFF.